This note documents a single T cell receptor beta chain sequence. Its binding antigen is unknown. Within one base of it there is no much larger clone, and no base qualities were kept. In total, fewer than 750 healthy bone marrow donors made up the cohort. All cohort members were sampled while nominally healthy, although unrecorded immune exposures were likely present. The donor tested CMV seropositive, placing the donor among the 250 to 350 seropositive members of the cohort. A peripheral blood sample was provided by each donor, and peripheral blood mononuclear cells were used for TCR beta sequencing. The Qiagen DNeasy Blood Extraction Kit was used to extract genomic DNA from the blood cell samples. This sample is drawn from a study of cytomegalovirus exposure and HLA in healthy donors (dated by TCRdb to about 2017). Regarding the complete study: According to an earlier analysis of a few hundred of the donors, about 180 million T cells yielded 117 million unique TCR beta sequences and less than 300 Gb of sequence data. Roughly 300 gigabases of sequencing data and roughly 90 million unique TCR sequences were included in an early release covering 500 to 750 HLA-typed donors. The genetic ancestry cluster associated with self-reported Caucasian donors included roughly four fifths of the roughly 400 genotyped donors. The aim of the study was to test whether cataloging public T cell receptors could identify signatures of past pathogen exposure. The T cell repertoires of 550 to 850 subjects were profiled by immunosequencing and related to cytomegalovirus serostatus. A separate validation cohort of approximately 130 different subjects was used in addition to the approximately 670-subject first cohort. To predict cytomegalovirus infection status, the study brought together high-throughput TCR immunosequencing, statistical association of individual TCRs with disease status, and machine learning. In a later analysis, previously published TCR beta repertoires from hundreds of donors were re-analyzed and high-resolution HLA genotyping was added so that TCR occurrence patterns could be studied. In the later analysis, no new phenotypic data were used to find candidate immune exposures; instead, reliance was placed on TCR beta sequences and their occurrence across donors. To decide whether each TCR beta V gene segment behaved as functional or pseudogenic, an earlier analysis of 587 of the donors relied on high-throughput TCR beta sequencing. Alongside the repertoire data, information on donor age, sex, ethnicity and CMV serostatus was compiled. Genome-wide SNP genotypes for about 65% of the roughly 700 donors were used in a later genetic analysis, which treated that subset as a discovery cohort. Every discovery cohort repertoire had been produced on one sequencing platform. Both class I and class II loci were covered by HLA typing, at four-digit resolution. Typing coverage differed by locus: A, B, C, DRB1 and DQB1 were typed in about 629-640 donors, DQA1 in 500 to 550, DPA1 in approximately 610, and DPB1 in 400 to 490. Roughly five DR-DQ haplotypes were handled as single units for association and clustering, since linkage in the cohort was strong. Among some 400 genotyped donors of the cohort, an average of roughly 230,000 unique TCR beta nucleotide sequences was sequenced per donor, of which approximately 18% were non-productive.

Libraries were built with the immunoSEQ multiplex PCR assay. For the multiplex PCR, a mixture combining 60 forward primers for TCR Vbeta segments and 13 reverse primers for TCR Jbeta segments was used. The CDR3 region of rearranged TCR beta genes was amplified from genomic DNA by a multiplex PCR assay. Amplified TCR beta libraries were sequenced as 87-base-pair reads on the Illumina HiSeq System. Regarding the original processing steps: A later analysis tallied some 79 million unique TCR beta chains across the 640 or so repertoires, and about 12 million of those chains were shared by two or more donors. To remove PCR and sequencing errors, raw reads were error-corrected and collapsed into unique sequences using a nearest-neighbor algorithm that merged closely related sequences. To assign V, D and J gene segments, CDR3 sequences were aligned to IMGT reference sequences. For a sequence to be retained, at least a six-nucleotide match to both a V gene segment and a J gene segment was required. A rearrangement was called productive if the CDR3 had no stop codons and remained in frame with V and J, and every other rearrangement was called non-productive. Following IMGT convention, CDR3 was defined as the stretch from the second conserved V-encoded cysteine to the conserved J-encoded phenylalanine. In an earlier analysis of 587 of the donors, sequences lacking an unambiguous match to a single V gene segment were excluded. In an earlier analysis of several hundred of the donors, a V segment was called functional when productive rearrangements were above 56.7%, and segregating when the standard deviation between donors exceeded 5%. A statistical classification framework was built for diagnosing cytomegalovirus status from the catalog of TCR beta chain sequences. V and J gene assignment, in a later analysis, came from comparing TCR nucleotide sequences with IMGT/GENE-DB human TR gene sequences. A later analysis assigned CDR3 sequences and most-parsimonious VDJ recombination scenarios with the TCRdist pipeline. A later analysis defined each TCR beta chain by its CDR3 amino acid sequence plus V-gene family, and excluded reads lacking a unique V-gene family. As a way to deal with suspected cross-contamination and a sequencing artifact, a later analysis dropped approximately 570 nucleotide sequences that were highly shared and had low generation probability. For each public chain, a later analysis derived a clonal expansion index from normalized ranks of inferred template counts within each repertoire. In a later analysis, generation probabilities were computed using a VDJ recombination model fitted to out-of-frame rearrangements, and the results were checked against IGoR. Hypergeometric tests were used in a later analysis to score TCR-TCR, TCR-HLA and TCR-CMV co-occurrence, with a repertoire-size bias correction applied to the TCR pairs. To estimate false discovery rates, a later analysis permuted the HLA or CMV assignments 20 times. In a later analysis, co-occurring TCRs were grouped with DBSCAN, and TCRdist sequence similarity was added when clustering was performed within HLA-allele-positive subsets. For co-occurrence clustering, repertoires with fewer than 30,000 or more than 120,000 public chains were excluded, along with a handful of repertoires with anomalous nucleotide sharing. In TCRdb, the immuneACCESS table is reduced to in-frame sequences with V and J assigned. These tables do not hold every clone; where another copy was compared, an unresolved V gene accounts for under half, and the others remain unexplained. D and trimming come from the DNA, and the V and J calls and clone size come from that table. In all, the sample holds around 160,000 clones, and approximately 71% of those were seen once. The ten largest clones take up 3.5% to 5.5% of the sample.

Deletion took 1 base off V and 9 bases off J, with a span of 14 bases between the germline ends. CDR1 is given as SGHTA and CDR2 as FQGNSA, both from the germline V gene. Taken from cysteine to phenylalanine, the CDR3 has 14 residues. Left in the record is the CDR3 DNA by itself, 42 bases read in frame from the first base. Here is what the overall study found, with its caveats: Because HLA typing was missing for some donors at each locus, association tests included only the typed subset. A further reported finding was that TCR beta sequences accurately predicted the HLA-A and HLA-B alleles for most subjects in the first cohort. Presence/absence analyses assumed roughly uniform sequencing depth across donors, an assumption that may not hold. According to a later analysis, TCR association rates differed among HLA loci, with DRB1 alleles showing the most associated TCRs and HLA-C alleles showing the fewest. Compared with the 666-donor mean, donors in an Asian-associated ancestry cluster had fewer N-insertions in productive TCRs, according to a later genetic analysis. Immune exposure information for the cohort was limited to CMV serostatus. Across donors, most TCR sequences were observed very rarely, whereas some public TCRs were present in many individuals. Most CMV-associated TCR beta chains appeared to be HLA-restricted in a later analysis, and the HLA associations seemed to be driven largely by CMV exposure. Assigning TCR associations to individual alleles was difficult when HLA alleles, especially DR and DQ, strongly co-occurred. Broadly in line with IMGT annotations, most TCR beta V segments showed up in productive rearrangements about 87% or about 30% of the time in an earlier analysis of a few hundred of the donors. The 87-base-pair reads could not distinguish some IMGT-functional V segments, including TRBV6-2 and TRBV6-3, so those segments were excluded. Because counts were too low, 15 to 20 rarely observed V segments, including chromosome 9 orphons, were excluded from the earlier analysis of several hundred of the donors. The authors suggested that the approach could potentially be extended to other disease states and immunological phenotypes. In vitro tests confirmed that a few of the cytomegalovirus-associated TCR beta chains recognize cytomegalovirus antigens. This cohort had only TCR beta chains sequenced, and the lack of alpha or paired-chain data limited which features could be detected. V-gene and J-gene trimming of TCR beta chains was associated with a missense DCLRE1C variant in a later genetic analysis, and the association was replicated in an independent cohort. Correlated functional status among segregating V segments might be attributable to linkage disequilibrium, but an unknown experimental factor could not be ruled out. A group of highly shared sequence variants was considered likely to be a technical artifact of the sequencing pipeline. The classifier was reported to diagnose cytomegalovirus status with high specificity and sensitivity in both the original and validation cohorts. A later analysis found that HLA-associated TCR beta chains were more clonally expanded and had lower generation probabilities than equally common non-associated chains. Specific HLA alleles were associated with 18,000 or so TCR beta sequences at a false discovery rate of 0.05 in a later analysis. According to a later analysis, parvovirus B19, influenza, CMV and Epstein-Barr virus appeared linked to several top co-occurrence clusters. A total of 150 to 200 TCR beta chains were listed by the study as associated with cytomegalovirus.

This receptor chain uses TRBV7-2 and TRBJ2-3; TRBD2 is a weak D gene call, 5 bases matching. The sequence derives from a woman in her late teens or twenties in good health and CMV-seropositive. Material for sequencing was PBMCs. The CDR3 reads as follows: CASSLDEWERTQYF. The nucleotide sequence reads TGTGCCAGCAGCTTAGATGAGTGGGAGAGGACGCAGTATTTT.